The 17 T cell receptor beta chains presented below share a single source sample, sequenced in a study of early T cells in non-severe SARS-CoV-2 infection. TCRdb independently ran MiXCR on the 5' RACE reads; one entry per CDR3 protein. Of around 40,000 distinct CDR3 sequences in the sample, roughly 6% were seen once. What was sequenced was whole blood. The receptor set was obtained from an adult who was a healthcare worker with PCR-confirmed SARS-CoV-2 infection or an uninfected control (not recorded which).

This clonotype occurred many times. This chain connects TRBV12-3 or TRBV12-4 to TRBJ1-1; unclear D gene. The CDR3 extends over 15 amino acids. Trimming cost V 3 bases and J 0 bases, with 11 bases left between them. CDR3 region: CASSFGQNMNTEAFF. CDR3 nucleotides: TGTGCCAGCAGTTTTGGCCAGAACATGAACACTGAAGCTTTCTTT.

This clonotype was seen repeatedly, ten times or more. V is TRBV28 and J is TRBJ2-7; TRBD1 agrees at 7 bases. This CDR3 is built from 16 residues. With V trimmed by 6 bases and J by 2 bases, 13 bases remained unmatched. Germline V gene data show CDR1 as MDHEN and CDR2 as SYDVKM. The chain's CDR3 is CASSPIQGRGTYEQYF. The CDR3 DNA reads as TGTGCCAGCAGCCCAATACAGGGGCGAGGGACCTACGAGCAGTACTTC.

The V call is TRBV28, the J call TRBJ2-1, with 7 positions matching TRBD1. Germline trimming cut 9 bases from V and 4 bases from J; bases unmatched to any gene: 15. From germline, CDR1 is MDHEN and CDR2 SYDVKM. This CDR3 has 16 residues. The chain's CDR3 is CASFAQTGMGYNEQFF. CDR3 DNA: TGTGCCAGTTTCGCTCAGACAGGGATGGGATACAATGAGCAGTTCTTC. Full variable domain (remainder filled in from reference TRBV28 and TRBJ2-1): DVKVTQSSRYLVKRTGEKVFLECVQDMDHENMFWYRQDPGLGLRLIYFSYDVKMKEKGDIPEGYSVSREKKERFSLILESASTNQTSMYLCASFAQTGMGYNEQFFGPGTRLTVL.

At least ten counts were recorded for this clonotype. The chain combines TRBV27 with TRBJ1-2; tentatively, D is TRBD1 (6 bases). Trimming pared 5 bases from V and 7 bases from J, leaving 14 bases between. CDR3 length: 13 amino acids. Germline V CDR1 and CDR2: MNHEY, SMNVEV (reference sequence). CDR3 sequence: CASSVEQGSGYTF. The CDR3 DNA sequence: TGTGCCAGCAGTGTAGAACAGGGCTCTGGCTACACCTTC.

This clonotype appeared many times. This chain links TRBV7-9 with TRBJ2-2; the D is unclear. Deletions cut 8 bases from V and 6 bases from J, with 4 bases between. CDR1 is SEHNR, CDR2 FQNEAQ, per germline (reference sequence). The CDR3 covers 10 residues. In DNA, the CDR3 is TGTGCCAGCTCCCCCGGGGAGCTGTTTTTT. As protein: CASSPGELFF.

This clonotype turned up a few times. The rearrangement uses TRBV20-1 and TRBJ1-2; the D is unclear. V was clipped by 6 bases and J by 5 bases, with 16 bases between them. This CDR3 has 13 residues. From germline, CDR1 is DFQATT and CDR2 SNEGSKA (reference sequence). This CDR3 is CSARTGELYGYTF. CDR3 nucleotide sequence: TGCAGTGCGCGGACGGGAGAACTGTATGGCTACACCTTC.

Many counts were recorded for this clonotype. This chain uses TRBV27 with TRBJ2-7; the D call may be TRBD1 or TRBD2 (5 bases each). The length of the CDR3 is 13 residues. The germline V gene encodes CDR1 MNHEY and CDR2 SMNVEV (reference sequence). The V end was cut by 1 base, the J end by 7 bases, with 11 bases between. In DNA, the CDR3 is TGTGCCAGCAGTTTATTCCCGGGGCGGGAGCAGTACTTC. Its translation is CASSLFPGREQYF.

In this sample, this clonotype turned up many times. The rearrangement uses TRBV5-1 and TRBJ1-1, with D possibly being TRBD1 (6 bases). The ends were cut back, 4 bases at V and 3 bases at J, with 13 bases in the middle. This CDR3 spans 14 amino acids. Germline V CDR1 and CDR2: SGHRS, YFSETQ. The CDR3: CASSVGQTYTEAFF. In nucleotides, the CDR3 is TGCGCCAGCAGCGTTGGACAGACGTACACTGAAGCTTTCTTT.

This clonotype rates as medium-sized. The chain uses TRBV12-3 or TRBV12-4 and TRBJ2-5, with no clear D. V was shortened by 3 bases and J by 2 bases, with 7 bases between the two germline ends. This CDR3 has 13 residues. CDR3 DNA sequence: TGTGCCAGCAGTTTCTCGGCTCAAGAGACCCAGTACTTC. This gives the protein CASSFSAQETQYF.

This clonotype was recorded at least ten times. This chain joins TRBV2 and TRBJ2-5; D unresolved. The CDR3 runs to 15 residues. Germline lookup yields CDR1 SNHLY and CDR2 FYNNEI. Trimming cost V 1 base and J 7 bases, with 16 bases left between them. Here the CDR3 DNA reads TGTGCCAGCAGTGAAGGCGCAGTAGCCCCTGGGACCCAGTACTTC. This gives the protein CASSEGAVAPGTQYF. Drawing the rest from reference TRBV2 and TRBJ2-5, the complete variable domain is EPEVTQTPSHQVTQMGQEVILRCVPISNHLYFYWYRQILGQKVEFLVSFYNNEISEKSEIFDDQFSVERPDGSNFTLKIRSTKLEDSAMYFCASSEGAVAPGTQYFGPGTRLLVL.

This clonotype has only a few counts. The chain links TRBV12-3 or TRBV12-4 to TRBJ1-1; D is perhaps TRBD1 (5 bases). The CDR3 is made up of 14 amino acids. V gave up 3 bases and J gave up 0 bases, with 8 bases separating them. CDR3 residues: CASSFTRVNTEAFF. CDR3 in DNA: TGTGCCAGCAGTTTCACCAGGGTGAACACTGAAGCTTTCTTT.

The table lists this clonotype with many counts. The chain recombines TRBV2 with TRBJ1-1; TRBD1 might be the D (5 bases). Germline CDR1 SNHLY, CDR2 FYNNEI. V dropped 4 bases and J dropped 1 base, with 22 bases sitting between them. This CDR3 comprises 18 residues. The CDR3 bases are TGTGCCAGCAGTGTCGAGGTCTTACCGGGACCCACGAACACTGAAGCTTTCTTT. It is translated as CASSVEVLPGPTNTEAFF. Looking up the rest from reference TRBV2 and TRBJ1-1 gives the full variable domain: EPEVTQTPSHQVTQMGQEVILRCVPISNHLYFYWYRQILGQKVEFLVSFYNNEISEKSEIFDDQFSVERPDGSNFTLKIRSTKLEDSAMYFCASSVEVLPGPTNTEAFFGQGTRLTVV.

The chain combines TRBV20-1 with TRBJ1-5; no clear D gene. V was clipped by 4 bases and J by 1 base, with 5 bases between them. This CDR3 is 12 amino acids long. Per germline, CDR1 DFQATT and CDR2 SNEGSKA (reference sequence). The CDR3 nucleotides read TGCAGTGCTATGCGAAGCAATCAGCCCCAGCATTTT. It codes for CSAMRSNQPQHF.

The J gene is TRBJ2-7, the V gene TRBV5-1; TRBD2 matches at 11 bases. The CDR3 length is 15 residues. V was clipped by 6 bases and J by 0 bases; unmatched bases: 5. Germline values: CDR1 SGHRS, CDR2 YFSETQ. CDR3 sequence reads: CASNPGLAASYEQYF. CDR3 DNA sequence: TGCGCCAGCAATCCGGGACTAGCGGCCTCCTACGAGCAGTACTTC.

This clonotype has a handful of counts. This chain links TRBV21-1 with TRBJ2-3; the table assigns TRBD2, which was not confirmed against the DNA. TRBV21-1 has pseudogene status. The CDR3 runs to 14 residues. CDR3 region: CWNRDSERADTQYF. CDR3 DNA: TGCTGGAACCGGGACTCAGAGAGGGCAGATACGCAGTATTTT.

This clonotype has just a few counts. The V call is TRBV28, the J call TRBJ1-3; no clear D. Germline lookup yields CDR1 MDHEN and CDR2 SYDVKM. This CDR3 is built from 14 residues. Trimming removed 7 bases at V and 0 bases at J, with 10 bases between. The CDR3 is CASKAPRSGNTIYF. The CDR3 nucleotides read TGTGCCAGCAAAGCGCCCCGCTCTGGAAACACCATATATTTT. Variable domain in full (rest from reference TRBV28 and TRBJ1-3): DVKVTQSSRYLVKRTGEKVFLECVQDMDHENMFWYRQDPGLGLRLIYFSYDVKMKEKGDIPEGYSVSREKKERFSLILESASTNQTSMYLCASKAPRSGNTIYFGEGSWLTVV.

This clonotype has ten or more counts. The rearrangement joins TRBV12-3 or TRBV12-4 to TRBJ2-1, with 8 bases matching TRBD2. J was trimmed by 8 bases and V by 5 bases; bases with no gene match: 11. The CDR3 length is 15 residues. The CDR3 loop reads CASSATGTSIYEQFF. The CDR3 coding sequence is TGTGCCAGCAGTGCCACCGGGACTAGTATCTATGAGCAGTTCTTC.